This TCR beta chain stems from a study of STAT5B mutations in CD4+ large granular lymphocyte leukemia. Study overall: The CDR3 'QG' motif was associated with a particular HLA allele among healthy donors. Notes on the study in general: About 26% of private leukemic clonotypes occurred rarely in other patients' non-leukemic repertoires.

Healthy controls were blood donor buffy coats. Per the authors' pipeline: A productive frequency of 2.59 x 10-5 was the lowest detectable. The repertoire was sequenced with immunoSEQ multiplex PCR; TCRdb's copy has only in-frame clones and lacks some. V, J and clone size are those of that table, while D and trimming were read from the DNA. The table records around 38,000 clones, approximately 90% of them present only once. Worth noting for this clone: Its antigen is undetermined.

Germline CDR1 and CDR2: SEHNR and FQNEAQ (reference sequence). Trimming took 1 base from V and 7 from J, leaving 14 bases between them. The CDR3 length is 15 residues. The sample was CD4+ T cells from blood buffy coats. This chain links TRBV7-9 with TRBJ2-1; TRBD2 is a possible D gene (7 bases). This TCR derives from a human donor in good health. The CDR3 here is CASSLGGGVPNEQFF. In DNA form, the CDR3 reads TGTGCCAGCAGCTTAGGCGGGGGCGTCCCAAATGAGCAGTTCTTC.